A single sample gave rise to the 15 T cell receptor beta chains below, sequenced in a study of blood T cells in healthy people across ages. A second about 6 to 12 cycle PCR used barcoded and J-beta primers. One entry per CDR3 protein, called by TCRdb with MiXCR from the 5' RACE reads. Found here are approximately 960,000 distinct CDR3 sequences, 25% to 30% of them singletons; the top ten hold about 9.4%. The same data also went into a second study, on T cells of mothers and their children.

Sequencing input: blood. The receptors were sampled from a woman in her forties in good health.

The chain links TRBV12-3 or TRBV12-4 to TRBJ2-3, with D uncertain. CDR3 length equals 14 residues. Trimming stripped 6 bases from V and 3 bases from J, with 13 bases between. The CDR3 loop reads CASRYLVETDTQYF. CDR3 DNA: TGTGCCAGCAGGTACCTAGTGGAGACAGATACGCAGTATTTT.

In this sample, this clonotype turned up many times. The chain joins TRBV7-2 to TRBJ2-5, with TRBD1 identical over 10 bases. The CDR3 has 16 residues. Germline CDR1 reads SGHTA; CDR2 reads FQGNSA. Trimming at V came to 5 bases and at J to 2 bases, leaving 8 bases not matched to a gene. CDR3: CASSQRDRGAQETQYF. DNA for the CDR3: TGTGCCAGCAGCCAACGGGACAGGGGAGCACAAGAGACCCAGTACTTC.

The V call is TRBV29-1, the J call TRBJ1-2; D is perhaps TRBD1 (5 bases). The CDR3 runs 15 residues. The V end was cut by 0 bases, the J end by 0 bases, with 11 bases between. From germline, CDR1 is SQVTM and CDR2 ANQGSEA. The CDR3 coding sequence is TGCAGCGTTGAAGATAACGACAGAGCTAACTATGGCTACACCTTC. Translating it yields CSVEDNDRANYGYTF.

This clonotype was seen many times. The rearrangement links TRBV30 to TRBJ2-7; D not resolved. Germline V gives CDR1 GTSNPN, CDR2 SVGIG (reference sequence). The CDR3 contains 11 residues. The V end lost 1 base, the J end lost 4 bases, and 5 bases lay between the germline ends. This CDR3 is CAWSASYEQYF. The CDR3 nucleotides are TGTGCCTGGAGTGCATCTTACGAGCAGTACTTC.

A few counts support this clonotype. The genes are TRBV7-2 and TRBJ1-1; D might be TRBD1 (5 bases). Trimming pared 5 bases from V and 11 bases from J, leaving 18 bases between. This CDR3 region has 13 residues. Germline CDR1 reads SGHTA; CDR2 reads FQGNSA. CDR3 sequence: CASSIEAGGLAFF. CDR3 DNA sequence: TGTGCCAGCAGCATAGAAGCGGGGGGGTTGGCTTTCTTT.

The chain joins TRBV7-9 to TRBJ2-1, with a possible D match to TRBD2 (6 bases). Trimming removed 2 bases at V and 12 bases at J, with 20 bases between. In germline, CDR1 is SEHNR, CDR2 FQNEAQ (reference sequence). The CDR3 is 15 residues long. CDR3 region: CASSLPGLGTFTQFF. DNA of the CDR3: TGTGCCAGCAGCTTACCGGGACTCGGCACGTTCACGCAGTTCTTC.

The rearrangement joins TRBV7-2 to TRBJ2-3, with 10 bases identical to TRBD2. The trim removed 6 bases at V and 4 bases at J, leaving 10 bases unmatched. CDR1 SGHTA and CDR2 FQGNSA come from the germline V gene. This CDR3 has 16 amino acids. The DNA for the CDR3 is TGTGCCAGCAGTCGGCCCCTAGCGGGGGCTGCAGATACGCAGTATTTT. Translation: CASSRPLAGAADTQYF. The entire variable domain, with the rest obtained from reference TRBV7-2 and TRBJ2-3, is as follows: GAGVSQSPSNKVTEKGKDVELRCDPISGHTALYWYRQSLGQGLEFLIYFQGNSAPDKSGLPSDRFSAERTGGSVSTLTIQRTQQEDSAVYLCASSRPLAGAADTQYFGPGTRLTVL.

For this clonotype: A much bigger clone sits one base away, suggesting this may be a read error. The V and J genes are TRBV7-2 and TRBJ2-1; D gene unclear. The J call may be in error: the DNA end matches TRBJ2-7 better. The CDR3 length is 13 residues. Germline CDR1 is SGHTA and CDR2 is FQGNSA. The CDR3: CASSFMYYNEQYF. CDR3 bases: TGTGCCAGCAGCTTTATGTACTACAATGAGCAGTACTTC.

The V and J genes are TRBV28 and TRBJ1-4; 8 bases fit TRBD1. Germline values: CDR1 MDHEN, CDR2 SYDVKM. V gave up 4 bases and J gave up 7 bases; unmatched junction bases: 8. This CDR3 comprises 15 residues. Here the CDR3 reads CASSSLTGAAEKLFF. DNA for the CDR3: TGTGCCAGCAGTTCTCTGACAGGGGCGGCTGAAAAACTGTTTTTT.

Notes on this clonotype: The germline gene is not matched at one end of the junction; a read error may be the cause. The chain has TRBV28 and TRBJ2-1; the match to TRBD1 covers 12 bases. CDR1 is MDHEN and CDR2 is SYDVKM in the germline V gene. CDR3 length equals 16 residues. CDR3 in DNA: TGTGCCAGCAGGTTATACGGGACAGGGGGCTTCGATGAGCAGTTCTTC. Encoded protein: CASRLYGTGGFDEQFF.

Only a few counts were recorded for this clonotype. The chain employs TRBV6-5 and TRBJ1-2; a weak D match, TRBD1 (6 bases). V was pared by 6 bases and J by 7 bases, with 18 bases between. CDR1 and CDR2 from the germline V gene are MNHEY and SVGAGI. The CDR3 has 14 residues. The CDR3, as DNA: TGTGCCAGCAGCCGGACAGCTTCTAACCGTGGCTACACCTTC. Its protein product is CASSRTASNRGYTF.

The chain joins TRBV9 to TRBJ2-5, with a tentative D call TRBD2 (6 bases). Between the trimmed V and J ends, which lost 2 bases and 5 bases, there was a span of 13 bases. The CDR3 is made up of 14 amino acids. CDR1 and CDR2 from the germline V gene are SGDLS and YYNGEE. The CDR3 coding sequence is TGTGCCAGCAGCGTTGGGGGGTCCACCGAGACCCAGTACTTC. Protein sequence: CASSVGGSTETQYF.

A remark on this clonotype: This may stem from a read error, because a much larger clone lies one nucleotide away. This chain joins TRBV6-6 and TRBJ1-2; 9 bases match TRBD1. Germline-derived CDR1 and CDR2 are MNHNY and SVGAGI (reference sequence). The CDR3 extends over 14 amino acids. The V gene end was trimmed by 4 bases and the J gene end by 7 bases; junction bases not matched to a gene: 7. This CDR3 is CASSSTTGGCGYTF. The DNA for the CDR3 is TGTGCCAGCAGTTCGACGACAGGGGGTTGTGGCTACACCTTC.

The V call is TRBV21-1, the J call TRBJ2-4; the table's D call TRBD1 went unverified against the DNA. Gene TRBJ2-7 matches the end of the DNA better, so the J call may be wrong. TRBV21-1 corresponds to a pseudogene. The CDR3 has 13 amino acids. The CDR3 DNA is TGTGCCAGCAGCCACCGGCCGCCCTACGAGCAGTACTTC. Protein product: CASSHRPPYEQYF.

As for this clonotype: Given a much more abundant clone one base away, this may be a read error. The chain is built from TRBV7-9 and TRBJ2-5, with 8 bases aligning to TRBD2. Looked up from germline, CDR1 is SEHNR and CDR2 is FQNEAQ (reference sequence). Trimming removed 5 bases from V and 11 bases from J; junction bases left unmatched: 16. The CDR3 consists of 15 residues. The CDR3 loop is CASSPTGTRYNEQYF. The DNA for the CDR3 is TGTGCCAGCAGCCCCACCGGGACTAGGTACAATGAGCAGTACTTC.